The sequence of this TCR beta chain was determined in a study of beta chain features in type 1 diabetes. This clone came up a few times. Its cognate antigen is unknown. Broader study findings: When cDNA is sequenced, cells with high TCR expression could be over-represented. Moderate but significant shortening of TCRB CDR3s was recorded in all four CD4+ subsets from Type 1 diabetes patients. A greater similarity of naive, central memory and Treg TCRB repertoires was seen among patients than among healthy donors.

CDR1 and CDR2 (germline): SNHLY, FYNNEI. Losses at the gene ends were 5 bases for V and 10 bases for J; bases not matched to a gene: 5. CDR3 size: 12 residues. Every isolated RNA sample was fully reverse transcribed, so sequencing captured expressed TCRB transcripts. Method: immunoSEQ multiplex PCR; TCRdb's copy keeps in-frame clones and lacks some. This sample carries around 250,000 clones, 13% to 15% of them seen once, and the ten largest clones take around 0.026%. Sample: naive CD4+ T cells from blood. The J gene is TRBJ1-1, the V gene TRBV2; 9 bases map to TRBD1. The sequence derives from a woman between 40 and 50 years old in good health. The CDR3, as DNA: TGTGCCAGCAGTAAACAGGGGGCGCCAGCTTTCTTT. It codes for CASSKQGAPAFF. Based on the CDR3 plus reference TRBV2 and TRBJ1-1, the full variable domain is EPEVTQTPSHQVTQMGQEVILRCVPISNHLYFYWYRQILGQKVEFLVSFYNNEISEKSEIFDDQFSVERPDGSNFTLKIRSTKLEDSAMYFCASSKQGAPAFFGQGTRLTVV.